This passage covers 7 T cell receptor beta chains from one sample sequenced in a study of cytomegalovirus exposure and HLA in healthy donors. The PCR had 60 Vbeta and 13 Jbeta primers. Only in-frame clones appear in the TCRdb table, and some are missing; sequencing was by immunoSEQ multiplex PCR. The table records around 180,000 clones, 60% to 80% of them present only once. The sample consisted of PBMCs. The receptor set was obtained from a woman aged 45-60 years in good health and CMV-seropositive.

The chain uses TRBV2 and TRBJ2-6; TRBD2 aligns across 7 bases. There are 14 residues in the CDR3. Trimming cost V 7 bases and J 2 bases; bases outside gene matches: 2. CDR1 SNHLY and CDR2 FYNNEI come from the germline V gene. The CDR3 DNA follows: TGTGCCAGCAATGCGGGGGCTGGGGCCAACGTCCTGACTTTC. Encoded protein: CASNAGAGANVLTF.

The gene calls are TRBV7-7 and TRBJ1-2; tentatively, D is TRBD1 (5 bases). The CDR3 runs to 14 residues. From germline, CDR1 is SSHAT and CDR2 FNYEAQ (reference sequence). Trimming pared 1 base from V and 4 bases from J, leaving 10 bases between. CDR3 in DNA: TGTGCCAGCAGCTTAGATCTCGGGGGCTATGGCTACACCTTC. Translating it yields CASSLDLGGYGYTF.

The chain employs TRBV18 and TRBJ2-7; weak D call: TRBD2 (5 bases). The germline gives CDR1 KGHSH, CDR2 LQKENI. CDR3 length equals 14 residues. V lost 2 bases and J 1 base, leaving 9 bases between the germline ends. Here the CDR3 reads CASSPGLVSYEQYF. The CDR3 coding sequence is TGTGCCAGCTCACCAGGACTGGTATCCTACGAGCAGTACTTC.

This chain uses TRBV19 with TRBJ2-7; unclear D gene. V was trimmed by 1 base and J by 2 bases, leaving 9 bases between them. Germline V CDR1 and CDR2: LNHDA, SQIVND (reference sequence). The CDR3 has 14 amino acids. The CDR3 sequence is CASSIATPPYEQYF. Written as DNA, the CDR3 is TGTGCCAGTAGTATAGCAACTCCTCCCTACGAGCAGTACTTC. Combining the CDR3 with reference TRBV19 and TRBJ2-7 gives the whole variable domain DGGITQSPKYLFRKEGQNVTLSCEQNLNHDAMYWYRQDPGQGLRLIYYSQIVNDFQKGDIAEGYSVSREKKESFPLTVTSAQKNPTAFYLCASSIATPPYEQYFGPGTRLTVT.

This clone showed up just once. The CDR3 loop reads CASSQGGSGGYEQFF. The CDR3 DNA reads TGCGCCAGCAGCCAAGGAGGTAGCGGGGGATATGAGCAGTTCTTC. The V and J genes are TRBV4-1 and TRBJ2-1, with 9 bases matching TRBD2. The V and J ends lost 1 base and 8 bases, in that order; junction bases with no gene match: 6. The CDR3 consists of 15 residues. Germline CDR1 is MGHRA and CDR2 is YSYEKL.

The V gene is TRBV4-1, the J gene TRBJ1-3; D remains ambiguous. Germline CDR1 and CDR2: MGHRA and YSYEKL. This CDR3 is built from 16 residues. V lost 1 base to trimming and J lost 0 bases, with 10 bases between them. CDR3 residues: CASSQGPGSSGNTIYF. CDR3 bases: TGCGCCAGCAGCCAAGGGCCGGGGAGCTCTGGAAACACCATATATTTT.

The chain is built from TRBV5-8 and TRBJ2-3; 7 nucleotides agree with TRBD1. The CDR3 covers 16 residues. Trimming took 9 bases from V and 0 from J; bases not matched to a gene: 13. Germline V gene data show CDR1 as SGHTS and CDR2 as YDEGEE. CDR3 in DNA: TGTGCCACCCAGCTTGGATCCAGGGGGAGCACAGATACGCAGTATTTT. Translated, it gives CATQLGSRGSTDTQYF.